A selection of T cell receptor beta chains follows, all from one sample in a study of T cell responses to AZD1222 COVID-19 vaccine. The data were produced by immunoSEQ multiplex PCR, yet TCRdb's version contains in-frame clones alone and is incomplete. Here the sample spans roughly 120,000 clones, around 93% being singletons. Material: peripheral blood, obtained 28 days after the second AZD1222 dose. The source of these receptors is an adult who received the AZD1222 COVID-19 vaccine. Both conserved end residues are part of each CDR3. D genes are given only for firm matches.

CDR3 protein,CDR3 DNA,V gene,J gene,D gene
CASSQEGTNTGELFF,TGCGCCAGCAGCCAAGAAGGCACCAACACCGGGGAGCTGTTTTTT,TRBV4-1,TRBJ2-2,NA
CASQATDTQYF,TGTGCCAGCCAAGCCACAGATACGCAGTATTTT,TRBV28,TRBJ2-3,NA
CASSLGVNNEQFF,TGTGCCAGCAGCTTAGGAGTAAACAATGAGCAGTTCTTC,TRBV7-6,TRBJ2-1,NA
CASSGGPNYEQYF,TGTGCCAGCTCAGGGGGACCCAACTACGAGCAGTACTTC,TRBV18,TRBJ2-7,NA
CASKAQGFPYNEQFF,TGTGCCAGCAAAGCACAGGGGTTCCCCTACAATGAGCAGTTCTTC,TRBV2,TRBJ2-1,TRBD1
CASSSSGQGVLEAFF,TGCGCCAGCAGCTCCAGTGGACAGGGGGTTCTCGAAGCTTTCTTT,TRBV5-1,TRBJ1-1,TRBD1
CASSEVGRVNEQFF,TGTGCCAGCAGTGAAGTTGGCAGGGTGAATGAGCAGTTCTTC,TRBV6-1,TRBJ2-1,NA
CASSEYQQGDEQYF,TGCGCCAGCAGTGAGTATCAACAGGGAGACGAGCAGTACTTC,TRBV10-2,TRBJ2-7,NA
CASSIGLAGGSNTGELFF,TGTGCCAGTAGTATAGGACTAGCGGGAGGCTCGAACACCGGGGAGCTGTTTTTT,TRBV19,TRBJ2-2,TRBD2
CAISPGQGEKLFF,TGTGCCATCAGTCCGGGACAGGGTGAAAAACTGTTTTTT,TRBV10-3,TRBJ1-4,TRBD1
CASSLYGTPGKTSYTF,TGTGCCAGCAGCTTGTACGGGACCCCCGGGAAGACGAGCTACACCTTC,TRBV5-4,TRBJ1-2,NA